Listed below are T cell receptor beta chains from one sample, sequenced in a study of beta chain features in type 1 diabetes. Only in-frame clones appear in the TCRdb table, and some are missing; sequencing was by immunoSEQ multiplex PCR. Altogether 850,000 to 900,000 clones are present, roughly a sixth being singletons, with the ten largest covering 0.02% to 0.025%. Specimen: naive CD4+ T cells from blood. These receptor sequences come from a woman aged 18 to 35 in good health. Each CDR3 is given with its conserved first and last residue. Each record gives: CDR3 length, D gene, V gene, clone size, J gene, CDR3 protein, CDR3 DNA. D genes are given only for firm matches. The listing skips clone size in some rows; elsewhere it reads once, few, many or a size class.

>13|NA|TRBV10-2|few|TRBJ1-2
CASSVDVPVGYTF
TGCGCCAGCAGTGTCGACGTACCTGTTGGCTACACCTTC
>14|NA|TRBV7-9|few|TRBJ2-6
CASRPHSGANVLTF
TGTGCCAGCAGACCCCACTCTGGGGCCAACGTCCTGACTTTC
>16|NA|TRBV4-2|NA|TRBJ2-5
CASSQDRGLATETQYF
TGTGCCAGCAGCCAAGATAGGGGCCTTGCCACGGAGACCCAGTACTTC
>15|NA|TRBV5-1|few|TRBJ2-7
CASSLGVTNSYEQYF
TGCGCCAGCAGCTTGGGGGTGACTAACTCCTACGAGCAGTACTTC
>15|NA|TRBV7-9|few|TRBJ2-2
CASSFRAANTGELFF
TGTGCCAGCAGCTTCCGGGCCGCGAACACCGGGGAGCTGTTTTTT
>13|TRBD1|TRBV2|NA|TRBJ1-6
CASSGTGLSPLHF
TGTGCCAGCAGCGGGACAGGGCTTTCACCCCTCCACTTT
>10|NA|TRBV7-9|few|TRBJ2-1
CASSLHEQFF
TGTGCCAGCAGCTTACATGAGCAGTTCTTC
>16|TRBD1|TRBV4-3|few|TRBJ1-2
CASSLGRTGAFYGYTF
TGCGCCAGCAGCCTTGGTAGGACAGGGGCTTTCTATGGCTACACCTTC
>17|TRBD2|TRBV4-3|few|TRBJ2-3
CASSPSRTSGITDTQYF
TGCGCCAGCAGCCCCTCCCGGACTAGCGGCATCACAGATACGCAGTATTTT
>15|NA|TRBV11-2|few|TRBJ2-3
CASSLFTTTGNTQYF
TGTGCCAGCAGCTTATTTACGACTACTGGAAATACGCAGTATTTT
>15|TRBD2|TRBV28|NA|TRBJ2-1
CASSLLTSGRNEQFF
TGTGCCAGCAGTTTATTGACTAGCGGGAGAAATGAGCAGTTCTTC
>12|NA|TRBV7-2|NA|TRBJ2-7
CASSQGSHEQYF
TGTGCCAGCAGCCAGGGGTCTCACGAGCAGTACTTC
>13|TRBD1|TRBV7-3|few|TRBJ2-7
CASSLDREHEQYF
TGTGCCAGCAGCCTCGACAGGGAACACGAGCAGTACTTC
>15|TRBD1|TRBV7-9|NA|TRBJ1-5
CASSPGQGVFQPQHF
TGTGCCAGCAGCCCGGGACAGGGGGTTTTTCAGCCCCAGCATTTT
>15|NA|TRBV10-3|NA|TRBJ1-2
CAIREKGGGDYGYTF
TGTGCCATCCGGGAGAAGGGTGGAGGAGACTATGGCTACACCTTC
>15|NA|TRBV9|NA|TRBJ2-6
CASSVRSSGANVLTF
TGTGCCAGCAGCGTTCGTAGTTCTGGGGCCAACGTCCTGACTTTC
>11|NA|TRBV27|NA|TRBJ2-7
CASGGRGKQYF
TGTGCCAGCGGGGGTCGTGGGAAGCAGTACTTC
>17|TRBD2|TRBV5-6|NA|TRBJ2-7
CASSSLQLAGGPHEQYF
TGTGCCAGCAGCTCCCTCCAACTAGCGGGAGGGCCCCACGAGCAGTACTTC
>15|NA|TRBV27|NA|TRBJ2-7
CASRDRLETQYEQYF
TGTGCCAGCAGGGATCGACTAGAAACTCAATACGAGCAGTACTTC
>15|NA|TRBV4-3|few|TRBJ1-3
CASSQLSRPGNTIYF
TGCGCCAGCAGCCAACTATCCAGGCCGGGAAACACCATATATTTT
>15|NA|TRBV4-1|NA|TRBJ2-3
CASSPLELVADTQYF
TGCGCCAGCAGCCCCCTAGAACTAGTCGCAGATACGCAGTATTTT
>14|NA|TRBV7-3|few|TRBJ1-1
CASSLNGGSTEAFF
TGTGCCAGCAGCTTAAACGGTGGTTCCACTGAAGCTTTCTTT
>15|NA|TRBV6-1|few|TRBJ2-7
CASGGARSESYEQYF
TGTGCCAGCGGGGGGGCCCGTAGCGAGTCCTACGAGCAGTACTTC
>14|NA|TRBV7-2|few|TRBJ2-7
CASSLGGRVYEQYF
TGTGCCAGCAGCTTAGGCGGCAGGGTCTACGAGCAGTACTTC
>14|NA|TRBV7-2|NA|TRBJ2-1
CASSRLSSYNEQFF
TGTGCCAGCAGTCGGTTGAGCTCCTACAATGAGCAGTTCTTC
>15|TRBD1|TRBV10-3|NA|TRBJ1-2
CAISEGTGDIYGYTF
TGTGCCATCAGTGAGGGTACAGGGGATATCTATGGCTACACCTTC
>17|NA|TRBV5-1|NA|TRBJ2-6
CASSSLIQDSGANVLTF
TGCGCCAGCAGCTCCTTAATCCAGGACTCTGGGGCCAACGTCCTGACTTTC